The next 4 T cell receptor beta chains were all read from a single sample in a study of blood T cell repertoires in COVID-19. Generated by immunoSEQ multiplex PCR, the TCRdb table keeps only in-frame clones and is missing some. The sample carries about 82,000 clones, about 76% recorded once. Sequenced sample: peripheral blood. These receptor sequences come from a man of 80 years or more with acute or convalescent COVID-19.

This clone came up a few times. Here the CDR3 DNA reads TGTGCCAGCAGTCCCCCCAGGCCTTATAATTCACCCCTCCACTTT. As protein: CASSPPRPYNSPLHF. The rearrangement links TRBV28 to TRBJ1-6; D remains ambiguous. The V and J ends lost 5 bases and 4 bases respectively, with 12 bases between them. Germline V gene lookup returns CDR1 MDHEN and CDR2 SYDVKM. The CDR3 spans 15 residues.

There are a few counts of this clone. The CDR3 DNA reads as TGTGCCAGCAGACCTCGGAGGAGGAATCAGCCCCAGCATTTT. This translates into CASRPRRRNQPQHF. V gene TRBV28 combines with J gene TRBJ1-5; D not resolved. The length of the CDR3 is 14 residues. V was cut by 6 bases and J by 4 bases, with 13 bases left in between. Germline lookup yields CDR1 MDHEN and CDR2 SYDVKM.

This clone appeared a single time. The V gene is TRBV5-1, the J gene TRBJ2-1; 13 bases are a match to TRBD2. CDR1 is SGHRS, CDR2 YFSETQ, per germline. V was clipped by 4 bases and J by 9 bases; unmatched bases: 7. This CDR3 region has 15 residues. The CDR3, as DNA: TGCGCCAGCAGCCCACTAGCGGGAGGGCCGGGTGAGCAGTTCTTC. It codes for CASSPLAGGPGEQFF.

The chain combines TRBV11-3 with TRBJ2-2, with D uncertain. The CDR3 consists of 12 residues. The ends were cut back, 5 bases at V and 5 bases at J, with 6 bases in the middle. Per the germline V gene, CDR1 is SGHNT and CDR2 is YENEEA. The CDR3, as DNA: TGTGCCAGCAGCCTGCGAACCGGGGAGCTGTTTTTT. Its protein is CASSLRTGELFF.